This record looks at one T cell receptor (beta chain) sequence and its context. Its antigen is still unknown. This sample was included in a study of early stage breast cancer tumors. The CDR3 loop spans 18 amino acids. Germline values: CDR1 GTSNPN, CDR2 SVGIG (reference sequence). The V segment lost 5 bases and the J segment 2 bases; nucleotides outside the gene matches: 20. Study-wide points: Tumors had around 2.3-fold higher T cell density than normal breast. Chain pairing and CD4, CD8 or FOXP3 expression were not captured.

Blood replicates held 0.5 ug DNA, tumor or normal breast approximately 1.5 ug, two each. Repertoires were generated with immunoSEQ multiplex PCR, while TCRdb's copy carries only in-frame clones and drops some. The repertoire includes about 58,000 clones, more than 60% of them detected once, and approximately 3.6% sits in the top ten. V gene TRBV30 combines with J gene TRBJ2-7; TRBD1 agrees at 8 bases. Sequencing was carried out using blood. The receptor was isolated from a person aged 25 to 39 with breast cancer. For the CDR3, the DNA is TGTGCCTGGGATCCTGCCACAGGGGGTGGCCCTGGGGCCTACGAGCAGTACTTC. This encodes CAWDPATGGGPGAYEQYF.